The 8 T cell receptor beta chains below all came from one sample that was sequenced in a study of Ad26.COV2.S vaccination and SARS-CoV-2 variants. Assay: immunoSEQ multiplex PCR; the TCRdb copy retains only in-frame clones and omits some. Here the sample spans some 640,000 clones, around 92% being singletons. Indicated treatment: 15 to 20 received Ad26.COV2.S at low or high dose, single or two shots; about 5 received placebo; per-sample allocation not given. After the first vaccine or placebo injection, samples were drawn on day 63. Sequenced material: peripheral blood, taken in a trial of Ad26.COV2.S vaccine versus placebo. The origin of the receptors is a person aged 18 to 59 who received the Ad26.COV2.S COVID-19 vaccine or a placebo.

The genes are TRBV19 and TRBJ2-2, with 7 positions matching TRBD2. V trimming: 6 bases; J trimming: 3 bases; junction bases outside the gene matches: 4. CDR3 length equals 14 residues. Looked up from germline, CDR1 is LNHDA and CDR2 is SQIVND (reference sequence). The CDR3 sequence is CASRAGAHTGELFF. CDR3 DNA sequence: TGTGCCAGTAGGGCGGGAGCGCACACCGGGGAGCTGTTTTTT. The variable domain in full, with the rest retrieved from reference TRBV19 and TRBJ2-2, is DGGITQSPKYLFRKEGQNVTLSCEQNLNHDAMYWYRQDPGQGLRLIYYSQIVNDFQKGDIAEGYSVSREKKESFPLTVTSAQKNPTAFYLCASRAGAHTGELFFGEGSRLTVL.

CDR3 sequence (DNA): TGTGCCAGCATGGAAACGGGAAGCTCCTACAATGAGCAGTTCTTC. Protein product: CASMETGSSYNEQFF. The chain couples TRBV6-5 to TRBJ2-1; maybe TRBD2 (5 bases). Looked up from germline, CDR1 is MNHEY and CDR2 is SVGAGI. Trimming took off 7 bases at V and 0 bases at J, with 13 bases between the two ends. The CDR3 contains 15 residues.

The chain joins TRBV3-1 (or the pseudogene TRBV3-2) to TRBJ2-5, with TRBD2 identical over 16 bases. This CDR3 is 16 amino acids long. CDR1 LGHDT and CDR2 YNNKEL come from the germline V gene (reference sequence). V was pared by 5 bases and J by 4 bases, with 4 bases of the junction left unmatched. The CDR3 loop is CASSGTSGRAVETQYF. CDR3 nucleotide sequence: TGTGCCAGCAGCGGGACTAGCGGGAGGGCCGTAGAGACCCAGTACTTC.

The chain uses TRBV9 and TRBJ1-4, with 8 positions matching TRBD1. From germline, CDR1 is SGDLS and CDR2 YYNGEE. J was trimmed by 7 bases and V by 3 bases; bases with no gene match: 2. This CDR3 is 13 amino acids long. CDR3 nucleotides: TGTGCCAGCAGCGGACAGGGGAGTGAAAAACTGTTTTTT. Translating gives CASSGQGSEKLFF.

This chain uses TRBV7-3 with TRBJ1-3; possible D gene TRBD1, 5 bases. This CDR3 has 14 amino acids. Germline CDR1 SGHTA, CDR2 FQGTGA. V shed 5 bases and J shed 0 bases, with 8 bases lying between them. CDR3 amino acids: CASSQGGSGNTIYF. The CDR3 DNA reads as TGTGCCAGCAGCCAGGGAGGCTCTGGAAACACCATATATTTT.

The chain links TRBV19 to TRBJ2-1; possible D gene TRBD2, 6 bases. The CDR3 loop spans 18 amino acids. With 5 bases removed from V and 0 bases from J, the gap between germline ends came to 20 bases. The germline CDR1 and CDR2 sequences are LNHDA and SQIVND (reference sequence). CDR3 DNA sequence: TGTGCCAGTAGTCAGGCGTCCGGGACTGCGAGCTCCTACAATGAGCAGTTCTTC. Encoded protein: CASSQASGTASSYNEQFF.

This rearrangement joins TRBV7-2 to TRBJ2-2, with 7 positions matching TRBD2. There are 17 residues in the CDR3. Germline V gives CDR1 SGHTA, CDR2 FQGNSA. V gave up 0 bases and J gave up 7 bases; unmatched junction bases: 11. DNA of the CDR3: TGTGCCAGCAGCTTAGCCTTTCGGGGGAGGGCCGGCGGGGAGCTGTTTTTT. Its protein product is CASSLAFRGRAGGELFF.

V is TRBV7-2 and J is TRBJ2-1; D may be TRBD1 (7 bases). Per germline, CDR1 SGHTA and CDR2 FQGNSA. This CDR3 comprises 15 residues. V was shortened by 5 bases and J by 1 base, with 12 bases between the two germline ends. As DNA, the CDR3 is TGTGCCAGCAGCCAGGGGGGAAGGTCCTACAATGAGCAGTTCTTC. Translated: CASSQGGRSYNEQFF.